A single sample gave rise to the 28 T cell receptor beta chains below, sequenced in a study of shared clonotypes between healthy human individuals. Here immunoSEQ multiplex PCR was the method, and the copy in TCRdb shows in-frame clones only, minus some. The repertoire consists of millions of clones, with over 85% occurring once and the leading ten covering roughly 0.36%. The sample was naive CD4+ T cells from PBMCs. Subset noted: CD45RA+ positively selected. The receptors stem from a young man in good health. Some clones in this sample may be carry-over from other donors' samples.

V and J are TRBV2 and TRBJ2-2; D gene uncertain. The CDR3 spans 15 residues. V lost 6 bases, J lost 5 bases, and 16 bases lay in between. The germline V gene has CDR1 SNHLY and CDR2 FYNNEI. Here the CDR3 DNA reads TGTGCCAGCAGACGGCCTCCCCTGGGTACCGGGGAGCTGTTTTTT. This gives the protein CASRRPPLGTGELFF. Full variable domain (remainder filled in from reference TRBV2 and TRBJ2-2): EPEVTQTPSHQVTQMGQEVILRCVPISNHLYFYWYRQILGQKVEFLVSFYNNEISEKSEIFDDQFSVERPDGSNFTLKIRSTKLEDSAMYFCASRRPPLGTGELFFGEGSRLTVL.

V and J are TRBV11-3 and TRBJ1-4; unclear D gene. CDR3 size: 18 residues. The V end lost 4 bases, the J end lost 1 base, and 19 bases lay between the germline ends. Germline assignment: CDR1 SGHNT and CDR2 YENEEA. The CDR3 loop reads CASSSRVPVGGTNEKLFF. The CDR3 coding sequence is TGTGCCAGCAGCTCCCGGGTCCCCGTCGGAGGAACTAATGAAAAACTGTTTTTT.

The chain has TRBV27 and TRBJ1-5, with 9 bases aligning to TRBD1. Germline CDR1 is MNHEY and CDR2 is SMNVEV (reference sequence). This CDR3 has 15 amino acids. Trimming took 5 bases from V and 9 from J; bases not matched to a gene: 11. The DNA for the CDR3 is TGTGCCAGCAGTCCAATCGAGGGACAGGGACGGCCCCAGCATTTT. It is translated as CASSPIEGQGRPQHF.

The J gene is TRBJ2-5, the V gene TRBV2; TRBD1 matches 8 bases. Germline loops: CDR1 SNHLY, CDR2 FYNNEI. Trimming cost V 4 bases and J 5 bases; bases outside gene matches: 9. The CDR3 length is 15 residues. CDR3 in DNA: TGTGCCAGCAGTGGGCGGTCAGGGGGCGTGGAGACCCAGTACTTC. Amino acid sequence: CASSGRSGGVETQYF.

The chain carries TRBV28 and TRBJ2-7; D is uncertain. Germline V gene sequence: CDR1 MDHEN, CDR2 SYDVKM. Trimming took 1 base from V and 3 from J, leaving 10 bases between them. This CDR3 is built from 14 residues. The chain's CDR3 is CASSLYVVYYEQYF. In DNA, the CDR3 is TGTGCCAGCAGTTTATACGTCGTATACTACGAGCAGTACTTC. The whole variable domain, filled in from reference TRBV28 and TRBJ2-7, reads DVKVTQSSRYLVKRTGEKVFLECVQDMDHENMFWYRQDPGLGLRLIYFSYDVKMKEKGDIPEGYSVSREKKERFSLILESASTNQTSMYLCASSLYVVYYEQYFGPGTRLTVT.

Comments on this clone: Within the sample, other DNA sequences also encode this same CDR3. This chain uses TRBV19 with TRBJ2-7; the match to TRBD2 covers 13 bases. CDR1 is LNHDA and CDR2 is SQIVND in the germline V gene (reference sequence). Trimming removed 6 bases from V and 2 bases from J; junction bases left unmatched: 4. The CDR3 contains 15 residues. CDR3 loop: CASSRLAGGTYEQYF. The DNA of the CDR3 is TGTGCCAGTAGCCGACTAGCGGGGGGTACCTACGAGCAGTACTTC. The complete variable domain, with remaining parts taken from reference TRBV19 and TRBJ2-7, reads DGGITQSPKYLFRKEGQNVTLSCEQNLNHDAMYWYRQDPGQGLRLIYYSQIVNDFQKGDIAEGYSVSREKKESFPLTVTSAQKNPTAFYLCASSRLAGGTYEQYFGPGTRLTVT.

V is TRBV9 and J is TRBJ2-3, with D perhaps being TRBD1 or TRBD2 (7 bases each). CDR3 length: 20 amino acids. Trimming took off 0 bases at V and 2 bases at J, with 25 bases between the two ends. Germline V gene lookup returns CDR1 SGDLS and CDR2 YYNGEE. CDR3 region: CASSVGSGDRRVLITDTQYF. DNA of the CDR3: TGTGCCAGCAGCGTAGGCAGCGGGGACAGAAGGGTCCTTATCACAGATACGCAGTATTTT. Complete variable domain (other parts from reference TRBV9 and TRBJ2-3): DSGVTQTPKHLITATGQRVTLRCSPRSGDLSVYWYQQSLDQGLQFLIQYYNGEERAKGNILERFSAQQFPDLHSELNLSSLELGDSALYFCASSVGSGDRRVLITDTQYFGPGTRLTVL.

The chain couples TRBV7-8 to TRBJ2-7; D possibly uses TRBD1 or TRBD2 (5 bases each). Germline lookup yields CDR1 SGHVS and CDR2 FQNEAQ. This CDR3 has 13 amino acids. Trimming removed 3 bases from V and 8 bases from J, with 14 bases in between. The CDR3 DNA is TGTGCCAGCAGCTTGCAAAGGGACGGAAAGCAGTACTTC. Protein product: CASSLQRDGKQYF.

The V and J genes are TRBV29-1 and TRBJ2-1; TRBD2 matches 7 bases. The V gene's germline CDR1 is SQVTM and CDR2 ANQGSEA. V was pared by 6 bases and J by 5 bases, with 13 bases of the junction left unmatched. The CDR3 length is 15 residues. CDR3 sequence: CSVQQRLAVNNEQFF. The CDR3, as DNA: TGCAGCGTCCAACAGCGGCTAGCGGTAAACAATGAGCAGTTCTTC.

The CDR3 nucleotides are TGTGCCAGCAGTCCCGTGGGTGAGCAGTTCTTC. It codes for CASSPVGEQFF. This rearrangement joins TRBV28 to TRBJ2-1; unclear D gene. This CDR3 contains 11 residues. V gave up 5 bases and J gave up 9 bases, with 8 bases separating them. Germline V gene data show CDR1 as MDHEN and CDR2 as SYDVKM.

Comment on this clone: The sample holds other DNA sequences that translate to the same CDR3. The chain carries TRBV7-9 and TRBJ2-3, with D perhaps matching TRBD2 (5 bases). The CDR3 loop spans 13 amino acids. The ends were cut back, 6 bases at V and 1 base at J, with 8 bases in the middle. Germline V gives CDR1 SEHNR, CDR2 FQNEAQ (reference sequence). The CDR3 DNA sequence: TGTGCCAGCAGTCGGACTGGCACAGATACGCAGTATTTT. It translates to CASSRTGTDTQYF.

The rearrangement uses TRBV5-5 and TRBJ1-1; maybe TRBD1 (6 bases). The CDR3 covers 13 residues. CDR1 SGHKS and CDR2 YYEKEE come from the germline V gene (reference sequence). Trimming cost V 4 bases and J 5 bases, with 12 bases left between them. In DNA form, the CDR3 reads TGTGCCAGCAGCAGGGGGTATTTTACTGAAGCTTTCTTT. Residues: CASSRGYFTEAFF. The complete variable domain, with remaining parts taken from reference TRBV5-5 and TRBJ1-1, reads DAGVTQSPTHLIKTRGQQVTLRCSPISGHKSVSWYQQVLGQGPQFIFQYYEKEERGRGNFPDRFSARQFPNYSSELNVNALLLGDSALYLCASSRGYFTEAFFGQGTRLTVV.

The CDR3: CASRDSWGTGNTIYF. CDR3 coding DNA: TGTGCCAGCAGAGATTCATGGGGAACTGGAAACACCATATATTTT. The rearrangement uses TRBV28 and TRBJ1-3; D is unclear. CDR3 length: 15 amino acids. Trimming shortened V by 6 bases and J by 2 bases, and 14 bases separated the two germline ends. CDR1 is MDHEN and CDR2 is SYDVKM in the germline V gene.

In the case of this clone: The sample contains more than one DNA sequence encoding this CDR3. The rearrangement uses TRBV7-8 and TRBJ1-1; 8 bases are a match to TRBD1. Germline V CDR1 and CDR2: SGHVS, FQNEAQ. CDR3 size: 13 residues. The V and J ends lost 5 bases and 5 bases, in that order; junction bases with no gene match: 4. CDR3 nucleotides: TGTGCCAGCAGCGCGAACAGGGGGACTGAAGCTTTCTTT. Translation: CASSANRGTEAFF. Based on the CDR3 plus reference TRBV7-8 and TRBJ1-1, the full variable domain is GAGVSQSPRYKVAKRGQDVALRCDPISGHVSLFWYQQALGQGPEFLTYFQNEAQLDKSGLPSDRFFAERPEGSVSTLKIQRTQQEDSAVYLCASSANRGTEAFFGQGTRLTVV.

The rearrangement uses TRBV5-4 and TRBJ2-7, with a possible D match to TRBD1 (6 bases). This CDR3 is 14 amino acids long. V lost 0 bases to trimming and J lost 3 bases, with 10 bases between them. Germline loops: CDR1 SGHNT, CDR2 YYREEE (reference sequence). The DNA for the CDR3 is TGTGCCAGCAGCTTGGAACAGGGTCGCTACGAGCAGTACTTC. It specifies CASSLEQGRYEQYF.

J is TRBJ2-7 and V is TRBV27; D might be TRBD1 (5 bases). Per germline, CDR1 MNHEY and CDR2 SMNVEV (reference sequence). This CDR3 spans 15 amino acids. Trimming cost V 4 bases and J 0 bases, with 13 bases left between them. CDR3 protein: CASSSLGAASYEQYF. Written as DNA, the CDR3 is TGTGCCAGCAGTTCCCTAGGGGCGGCCTCCTACGAGCAGTACTTC.

This clone appeared a few times. This sequence joins TRBV30 and TRBJ1-5; TRBD1 might be the D (5 bases). V lost 2 bases to trimming and J lost 1 base, with 12 bases between them. The CDR3 spans 15 residues. Germline-derived CDR1 and CDR2 are GTSNPN and SVGIG (reference sequence). The chain's CDR3 is CAWSRGGWSNQPQHF. The DNA of the CDR3 is TGTGCCTGGAGTCGGGGGGGTTGGAGCAATCAGCCCCAGCATTTT.

This chain links TRBV2 with TRBJ2-3, with 10 positions matching TRBD2. The CDR3 contains 16 residues. The J segment lost 1 base and the V segment lost 4 bases, leaving 5 bases of the junction unmatched. From germline, CDR1 is SNHLY and CDR2 FYNNEI. CDR3 nucleotides: TGTGCCAGCAGTGCTAGCGGGAGATGGGGCACAGATACGCAGTATTTT. Amino acids: CASSASGRWGTDTQYF.

The V call is TRBV7-3, the J call TRBJ2-2; unclear D gene. Germline CDR1 and CDR2: SGHTA and FQGTGA. The CDR3 has 14 residues. V lost 4 bases and J lost 6, with 12 bases in between. Here the CDR3 DNA reads TGTGCCAGCAGCTCACAACTACCCCCCGGGGAGCTGTTTTTT. Translation: CASSSQLPPGELFF.

The rearrangement uses TRBV5-1 and TRBJ2-1, with 10 bases matching TRBD2. Germline V CDR1 and CDR2: SGHRS, YFSETQ. Trimming at V came to 4 bases and at J to 8 bases, leaving 15 bases not matched to a gene. The CDR3 runs to 17 residues. CDR3 coding DNA: TGCGCCAGCAGCCCCGACCTAGCGGGAGTCCTCGGCGATGAGCAGTTCTTC. This sequence encodes CASSPDLAGVLGDEQFF. Full variable domain (remainder filled in from reference TRBV5-1 and TRBJ2-1): KAGVTQTPRYLIKTRGQQVTLSCSPISGHRSVSWYQQTPGQGLQFLFEYFSETQRNKGNFPGRFSGRQFSNSRSEMNVSTLELGDSALYLCASSPDLAGVLGDEQFFGPGTRLTVL.

This clone appeared once. The chain has TRBV5-1 and TRBJ2-1, with D tentatively TRBD1 (5 bases). Germline loops: CDR1 SGHRS, CDR2 YFSETQ. V lost 3 bases and J lost 3, with 10 bases in between. The CDR3 contains 14 residues. Here the CDR3 DNA reads TGCGCCAGCAGCTCCGACAGAGTCTACAATGAGCAGTTCTTC. This sequence encodes CASSSDRVYNEQFF.

The gene calls are TRBV6-4 and TRBJ2-1; D is undetermined. CDR3 length equals 14 residues. V was cut by 3 bases and J by 6 bases, with 12 bases left in between. Germline V gives CDR1 MRHNA, CDR2 SNTAGT. DNA of the CDR3: TGTGCCAGCAGTGAAGTGGGTAGAGGCAATGAGCAGTTCTTC. It is translated as CASSEVGRGNEQFF.

The rearrangement uses TRBV28 and TRBJ1-1; tentative D call: TRBD1 (6 bases). Per germline, CDR1 MDHEN and CDR2 SYDVKM. Trimming shortened V by 7 bases and J by 4 bases, and 19 bases separated the two germline ends. This CDR3 spans 15 amino acids. This CDR3 is CASKVYRDRGTEAFF. The CDR3 DNA reads TGTGCCAGCAAGGTATACAGGGACCGGGGCACTGAAGCTTTCTTT.

With regard to this clone: Different DNA sequences within this sample yield the same CDR3. The chain combines TRBV9 with TRBJ2-7; D may be TRBD1 or TRBD2 (6 bases each). V was cut by 0 bases and J by 5 bases, with 12 bases left in between. CDR3 length equals 14 residues. The germline V gene encodes CDR1 SGDLS and CDR2 YYNGEE. The CDR3 coding sequence is TGTGCCAGCAGCGTAGGTGGAGGGGGGAACGAGCAGTACTTC. Translating it yields CASSVGGGGNEQYF.

The chain carries TRBV2 and TRBJ1-2, with 11 bases that match TRBD1. Germline values: CDR1 SNHLY, CDR2 FYNNEI. The CDR3 sequence is 14 residues long. The V and J ends lost 3 bases and 7 bases, in that order; junction bases with no gene match: 4. CDR3 region: CASSEDRGQGGYTF. CDR3 in DNA: TGTGCCAGCAGTGAGGACAGGGGGCAGGGTGGCTACACCTTC.

The chain combines TRBV5-1 with TRBJ1-4, with 9 positions matching TRBD1. V trimming: 4 bases; J trimming: 1 base; junction bases outside the gene matches: 5. The CDR3 runs to 16 residues. CDR1 is SGHRS, CDR2 YFSETQ, per germline. CDR3 loop: CASSQQGAGTNEKLFF. The CDR3 DNA follows: TGCGCCAGCAGCCAACAGGGGGCTGGAACTAATGAAAAACTGTTTTTT.

V and J are TRBV2 and TRBJ2-2, with D uncertain. V was cut by 3 bases and J by 4 bases, with 6 bases left in between. This CDR3 spans 13 amino acids. Germline-derived CDR1 and CDR2 are SNHLY and FYNNEI. CDR3 sequence reads: CASSDSSTGELFF. The CDR3 region has the DNA TGTGCCAGCAGTGACAGCTCCACCGGGGAGCTGTTTTTT. The full variable domain, with the rest looked up from reference TRBV2 and TRBJ2-2, is EPEVTQTPSHQVTQMGQEVILRCVPISNHLYFYWYRQILGQKVEFLVSFYNNEISEKSEIFDDQFSVERPDGSNFTLKIRSTKLEDSAMYFCASSDSSTGELFFGEGSRLTVL.

The rearrangement joins TRBV11-3 to TRBJ2-7; 9 nucleotides agree with TRBD1. From germline, CDR1 is SGHNT and CDR2 YENEEA. There are 14 residues in the CDR3. J gave up 7 bases and V 5 bases, and 9 bases lay outside the gene matches. The CDR3 DNA is TGTGCCAGCAGCCCGCCGGGACAGGGTCGTGAGCAGTACTTC. Translated, it gives CASSPPGQGREQYF.